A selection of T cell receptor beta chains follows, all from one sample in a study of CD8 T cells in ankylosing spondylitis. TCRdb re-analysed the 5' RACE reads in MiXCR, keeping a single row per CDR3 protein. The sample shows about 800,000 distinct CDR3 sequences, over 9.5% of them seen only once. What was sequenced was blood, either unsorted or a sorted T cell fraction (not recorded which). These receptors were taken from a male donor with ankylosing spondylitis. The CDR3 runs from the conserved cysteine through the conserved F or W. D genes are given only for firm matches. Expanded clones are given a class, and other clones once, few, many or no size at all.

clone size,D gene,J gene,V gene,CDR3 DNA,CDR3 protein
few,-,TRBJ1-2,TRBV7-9,TGTGCCAGCAGCTTAGCGGTCCTGGTAAACTATGGCTACACCTTC,CASSLAVLVNYGYTF
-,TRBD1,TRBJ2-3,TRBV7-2,TGTGCCAGCAGCTCGGGGGGACAGGGCGGCAAAGATACGCAGTATTTT,CASSSGGQGGKDTQYF
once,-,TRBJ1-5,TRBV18,TGTGCCAGCTCGCCCCTTGGGGGGATTAATCAGCCCCAGCATTTT,CASSPLGGINQPQHF
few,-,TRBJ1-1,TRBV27,TGTGCCAGCAGTTACCTATGGAGGCCGAACACTGAAGCTTTCTTT,CASSYLWRPNTEAFF
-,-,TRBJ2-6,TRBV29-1,TGCAGCGTTCCCGGGACGGAGAGCTCTGGGGCCAACGTCCTGACTTTC,CSVPGTESSGANVLTF
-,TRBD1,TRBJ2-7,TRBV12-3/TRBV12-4,TGTGCCAGCAGTTACCGGGACAGGAACTACGAGCAGTACTTC,CASSYRDRNYEQYF
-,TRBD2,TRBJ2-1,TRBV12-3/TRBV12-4,TGTGCCAGCAGTTTGGTGATAGCGGGGGGGCTCGATGAGCAGTTCTTC,CASSLVIAGGLDEQFF
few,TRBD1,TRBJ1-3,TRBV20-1,TGCAGTGCTAGTCAGGACAGGGATAGAAACACCATATATTTT,CSASQDRDRNTIYF
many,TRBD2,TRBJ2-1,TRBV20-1,TGCAGTGCTAGTGTACTAGCGGCCAATGAGCAGTTCTTC,CSASVLAANEQFF
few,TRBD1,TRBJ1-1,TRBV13,TGTGCCATCACAGGGGAGGGGACTGAAGCTTTCTTT,CAITGEGTEAFF
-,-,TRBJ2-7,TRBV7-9,TGTGCCAGCAGCTTACCCACCGGGGCCCACGAGCAGTACTTC,CASSLPTGAHEQYF
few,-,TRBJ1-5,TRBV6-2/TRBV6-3,TGTGCCAGCAGACGGGGACACGGTGATCAGCCCCAGCATTTT,CASRRGHGDQPQHF
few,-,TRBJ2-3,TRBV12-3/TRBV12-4,TGTGCCAGCAAAACAGGGTGGCGCACGACAGATACGCAGTATTTT,CASKTGWRTTDTQYF
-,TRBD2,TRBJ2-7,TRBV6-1,TGTGCCAGCAGGAGACTAGCGGGGACTGACTACGAGCAGTACTTC,CASRRLAGTDYEQYF
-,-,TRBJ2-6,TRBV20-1,TGCAGTGCTAGGGCCGCGGGAGCCAACGTCCTGACTTTC,CSARAAGANVLTF
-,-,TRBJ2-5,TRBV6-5,TGTGCCAGCAGTTACTTCAAGGGAGAGACCCAGTACTTC,CASSYFKGETQYF
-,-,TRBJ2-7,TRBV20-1,TGCAGTGCCAGAGGCACCTCCGTGCCCTACGAGCAGTACTTC,CSARGTSVPYEQYF
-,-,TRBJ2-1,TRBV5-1,TGCGCCAGCAGCTTGGCCGGTGGGCCTCGGGGGAATGAGCAGTTCTTC,CASSLAGGPRGNEQFF
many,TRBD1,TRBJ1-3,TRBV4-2,TGTGCCAGCAGCCAAGAGGCCGGGACAGGGGGAAACACCATATATTTT,CASSQEAGTGGNTIYF
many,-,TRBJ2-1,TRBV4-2,TGTGCCAGCAGCCCCCCCCCCAGGGAAACCTACAATGAGCAGTTCTTC,CASSPPPRETYNEQFF
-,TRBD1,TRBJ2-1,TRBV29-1,TGCAGCGCTGTCTGGGCAGGGGGCTTAAATGAGCAGTTCTTC,CSAVWAGGLNEQFF
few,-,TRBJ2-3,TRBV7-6,TGTGCCAGCAGTCCATCCCCCCCAACCCATGGGGCAGATACGCAGTATTTT,CASSPSPPTHGADTQYF
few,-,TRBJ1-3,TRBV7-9,TGTGCCAGCAGTTGGACGGCCGTCTCTGGAAACACCATATATTTT,CASSWTAVSGNTIYF
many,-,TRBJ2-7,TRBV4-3,TGCGCCAGCAGCCAAGATAGCCAGCGGCCTTACGAGCAGTACTTC,CASSQDSQRPYEQYF
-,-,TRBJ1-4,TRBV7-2,TGTGCCAGCAGCTTGTCCATGGCGGAAAAACTGTTTTTT,CASSLSMAEKLFF
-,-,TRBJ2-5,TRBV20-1,TGCAGTGCTAGTAAGGGTGCGCGGGAGACCCAGTACTTC,CSASKGARETQYF
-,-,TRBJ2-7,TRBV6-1,TGTGCCAGCAGTGTGGGGGAGCAGTACGAGCAGTACTTC,CASSVGEQYEQYF
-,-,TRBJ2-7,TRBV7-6,TGTGCCAGCAGCCAACTATCCGGGATCTACGAGCAGTACTTC,CASSQLSGIYEQYF
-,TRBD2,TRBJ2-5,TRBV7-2,TGTGCCAGCAGCCCAGAGCGGGGGGCAACCCAGTACTTC,CASSPERGATQYF
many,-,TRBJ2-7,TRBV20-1,TGCAGTACCGCGCGGACTCGCATGACCGAGCAGTACTTC,CSTARTRMTEQYF
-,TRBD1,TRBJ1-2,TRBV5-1,TGCGCCAGCAGCTCGGACAGGGGAACTAACTATGGCTACACCTTC,CASSSDRGTNYGYTF
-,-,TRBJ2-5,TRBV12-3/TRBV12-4,TGTGCCAGCAGTCCCGGGTGGGTCCAAGAGACCCAGTACTTC,CASSPGWVQETQYF
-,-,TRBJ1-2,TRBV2,TGTGCCAGCAGCGAACAGGGCGAGGACTATGGCTACACCTTC,CASSEQGEDYGYTF
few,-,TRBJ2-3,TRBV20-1,TGCAGTGCAACTATCGGAAGTCCAGATACGCAGTATTTT,CSATIGSPDTQYF
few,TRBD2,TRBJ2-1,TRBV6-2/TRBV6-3,TGTGCCAGCAGGAATAGCGGGAGGGCCCTCAATGAGCAGTTCTTC,CASRNSGRALNEQFF
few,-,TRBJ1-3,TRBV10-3,TGTGCCATCAGAACCCGACAGTTAAGCTCTGGAAACACCATATATTTT,CAIRTRQLSSGNTIYF
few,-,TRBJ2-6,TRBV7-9,TGTGCCAGCAGCTTAGCCGGGACTTCTGGGGCCAACGTCCTGACTTTC,CASSLAGTSGANVLTF
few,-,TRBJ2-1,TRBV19,TGTGCCAGTAGTTTTGCAATCGGAGGGTGGTTCTTC,CASSFAIGGWFF
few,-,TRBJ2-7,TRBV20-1,TGCAGTGCTAGAGCCCCTCGGCAGGGGGGGGACGAGCAGTACTTC,CSARAPRQGGDEQYF
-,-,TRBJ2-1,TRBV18,TGTGCCAGCTCACGAGAAGGGGCGGCCCACAATGAGCAGTTCTTC,CASSREGAAHNEQFF
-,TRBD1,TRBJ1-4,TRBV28,TGTGCCAGCAGTCCTTCCAACAGGGGTGGGAAACTGTTTTTT,CASSPSNRGGKLFF
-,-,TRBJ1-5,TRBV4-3,TGCGCCAGCAGCCAAGAGGCGAGAATTTATCAGCCCCAGCATTTT,CASSQEARIYQPQHF
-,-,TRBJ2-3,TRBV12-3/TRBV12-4,TGTGCCAGCACCCGGACTGTAGCTAGCACAGATACGCAGTATTTT,CASTRTVASTDTQYF
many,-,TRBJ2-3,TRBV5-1,TGCGCCAGCAGCTTGGACGCCGGTACAAGCACAGATACGCAGTATTTT,CASSLDAGTSTDTQYF
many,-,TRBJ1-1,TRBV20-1,TGCAGTGCTGTTCAGGGAGTGATCGCTGAAGCTTTCTTT,CSAVQGVIAEAFF
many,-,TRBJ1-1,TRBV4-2,TGTGCCAGCAGCCAAGATAGATACACTGAAGCTTTCTTT,CASSQDRYTEAFF
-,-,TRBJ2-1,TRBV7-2,TGTGCCAGCAGCCTAGATCTCTATGAGCAGTTCTTC,CASSLDLYEQFF
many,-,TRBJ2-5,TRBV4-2,TGTGCCAGCAGCCAACGGGGCGGCAGGGAAGGTGTGGAGACCCAGTACTTC,CASSQRGGREGVETQYF
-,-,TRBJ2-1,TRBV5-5,TGTGCCAGCAGCTCCGACAACTACAATGAGCAGTTCTTC,CASSSDNYNEQFF
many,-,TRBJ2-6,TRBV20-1,TGCAGTGCTAGCACCTACTCTGGGGCCAACGTCCTGACTTTC,CSASTYSGANVLTF
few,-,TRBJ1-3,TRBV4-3,TGCGCCAGCAGCCAAGAAGTGTATGGAAACACCATATATTTT,CASSQEVYGNTIYF
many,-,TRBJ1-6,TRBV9,TGTGCCAGCAGCGTAGCCGGGACTCAAGGGTCACCCCTCCACTTT,CASSVAGTQGSPLHF
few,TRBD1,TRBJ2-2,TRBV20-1,TGCAGTGCTAGACCCGGGACAGGGAGGACCGGGGAGCTGTTTTTT,CSARPGTGRTGELFF
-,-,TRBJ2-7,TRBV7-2,TGTGCCAGCAGCTTACAAGGCCAGGGGCGGCAGTACTTC,CASSLQGQGRQYF
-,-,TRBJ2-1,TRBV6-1,TGTGCCAGCAGTCCACCCGGGTATTTGTCCTACAATGAGCAGTTCTTC,CASSPPGYLSYNEQFF